These T cell receptor beta chains were read from a single sample in a study of blood T cell repertoires in COVID-19. Profiled with immunoSEQ multiplex PCR; TCRdb holds only in-frame clones, not every one. The sample shows a few hundred thousand clones, 89% of them seen only once. Sequencing was performed on peripheral blood. Source of these receptors: a woman between 35 and 50 years old who had recovered from COVID-19. CDR3s include the opening cysteine and the closing phenylalanine or tryptophan. The D gene is left open where the match is weak. Clone size, where shown, is once, few, many, or a class for clones that have expanded.

>TRBV19|14|TRBJ1-2|NA|NA
TGTGCCAGTAGCCAGTACATTTCTAACTATGGCTACACCTTC
CASSQYISNYGYTF
>TRBV2|15|TRBJ1-4|TRBD1|NA
TGTGCCAGCAGCGAAGCACAGGGGGCCGGGGAAAAACTGTTTTTT
CASSEAQGAGEKLFF
>TRBV3-1/TRBV3-2|20|TRBJ1-4|NA|NA
TGTGCCAGCAGCCAAGTGACTATCCGGGGCGGGGACGGATATAATGAAAAACTGTTTTTT
CASSQVTIRGGDGYNEKLFF
>TRBV6-2/TRBV6-3|12|TRBJ2-5|NA|NA
TGTGCCAGCAGCGACAGTCAAGAGACCCAGTACTTC
CASSDSQETQYF
>TRBV19|14|TRBJ1-3|TRBD1|few
TGTGCCAGTAGTCAGGGGGTCTCTGGAAACACCATATATTTT
CASSQGVSGNTIYF
>TRBV7-2|13|TRBJ2-1|NA|few
TGTGCCAGCAGCCCCGGGGTAGCGCGTGAGCAGTTCTTC
CASSPGVAREQFF
>TRBV30|14|TRBJ2-5|NA|NA
TGTGCCTGGAGTGTAGCAAGCGGAGAAGAGACCCAGTACTTC
CAWSVASGEETQYF
>TRBV10-1|15|TRBJ2-2|TRBD2|NA
TGCGCCAGCAGTGAGCTGCGGGGGGTCTCCGGGGAGCTGTTTTTT
CASSELRGVSGELFF
>TRBV27|15|TRBJ1-6|TRBD1|NA
TGTGCCAGCTTCAAAGCGGGACAGGGTGATTCACCCCTCCACTTT
CASFKAGQGDSPLHF
>TRBV28|14|TRBJ1-1|NA|NA
TGTGCCAGCAGCCTAACAGGGTTGGGCACTGAAGCTTTCTTT
CASSLTGLGTEAFF
>TRBV29-1|12|TRBJ2-2|NA|NA
TGCAGCGTTGAAGAGAGAGCGGGGGAGCTGTTTTTT
CSVEERAGELFF
>TRBV6-1|19|TRBJ2-5|TRBD2|NA
TGTGCCAGCAGTGAAGTGGCCGGGACTAGCGGGGGGGGGTCAGAGACCCAGTACTTC
CASSEVAGTSGGGSETQYF
>TRBV2|13|TRBJ2-2|TRBD1|NA
TGTGCCAGCGGGGAGACAGGGTTCGGGGAGCTGTTTTTT
CASGETGFGELFF
>TRBV2|14|TRBJ1-2|NA|NA
TGTGCCAGCAGTGTATGGGTCGGGGGATATGGCTACACCTTC
CASSVWVGGYGYTF
>TRBV12-3/TRBV12-4|13|TRBJ1-1|NA|NA
TGTGCCAGCAGGTATGACAGAAATCATGAAGCTTTCTTT
CASRYDRNHEAFF
>TRBV5-4|13|TRBJ1-2|NA|NA
TGTGCCAGCAGCTTGCAGGGCGTCTATGGCTACACCTTC
CASSLQGVYGYTF
>TRBV3-1/TRBV3-2|15|TRBJ1-1|TRBD1|NA
TGTGCCAGCAGCCGACGGACAGGGAAGAACACTGAAGCTTTCTTT
CASSRRTGKNTEAFF
>TRBV6-5|13|TRBJ2-7|NA|NA
TGTGCCAGCAGTTACGGCACAACCTACGAGCAGTACTTC
CASSYGTTYEQYF
>TRBV30|11|TRBJ1-2|NA|NA
TGTGCCTGGAGTGTGGGGAGTGGCTACACCTTC
CAWSVGSGYTF
>TRBV29-1|12|TRBJ2-1|NA|few
TGCAGCGTATTCGGGGTTTACAATGAGCAGTTCTTC
CSVFGVYNEQFF
>TRBV19|15|TRBJ1-4|NA|once
TGTGCCAGTAGTACGTACCAGGGAGGTGGTGAAAAACTGTTTTTT
CASSTYQGGGEKLFF
>TRBV15|14|TRBJ2-1|NA|NA
TGTGCCACCAGCAGACCCCAGGGCTGGAATGAGCAGTTCTTC
CATSRPQGWNEQFF
>TRBV7-2|14|TRBJ2-3|TRBD1|NA
TGTGCCAGCAGCCAAGGGACAGCCATAGATACGCAGTATTTT
CASSQGTAIDTQYF
>TRBV24-1|15|TRBJ2-2|NA|NA
TGTGCCACCAGTGTGAGGGGAGGAAATTTAGGGGAGCTGTTTTTT
CATSVRGGNLGELFF
>TRBV5-1|13|TRBJ1-2|NA|NA
TGCGCCAGCAGCTTGGACAGGAAAGATGGCTACACCTTC
CASSLDRKDGYTF
>TRBV11-3|13|TRBJ1-5|NA|NA
TGTGCCAGCAGCTTATGTTCAGGTCAGCCCCAGCATTTT
CASSLCSGQPQHF
>TRBV6-2/TRBV6-3|14|TRBJ1-1|NA|NA
TGTGCCAGCAGTTACAGGCGGGCGAACACTGAAGCTTTCTTT
CASSYRRANTEAFF
>TRBV28|11|TRBJ1-2|NA|once
TGTGCCAGTGAGGGTAATCGAGGCTACACCTTC
CASEGNRGYTF
>TRBV5-1|12|TRBJ1-1|NA|few
TGCGCCAGCAGCTCCGGGAACACTGAAGCTTTCTTT
CASSSGNTEAFF
>TRBV18|15|TRBJ1-6|NA|once
TGTGCCAGCTCACCCGAAAGACAGTTTAATTCACCCCTCCACTTT
CASSPERQFNSPLHF
>TRBV9|18|TRBJ2-7|TRBD2|NA
TGTGCCAGCAGCGTAGGACCAGATTCGGGACTAGCGAACTACGAGCAGTACTTC
CASSVGPDSGLANYEQYF
>TRBV30|15|TRBJ2-3|NA|NA
TGTGCCTGGAGTGTACTATTGACCAGCACAGATACGCAGTATTTT
CAWSVLLTSTDTQYF
>TRBV28|16|TRBJ2-1|TRBD1|NA
TGTGCCAGCATCAAACAGGGGGCCCCTCATCACAATGAGCAGTTCTTC
CASIKQGAPHHNEQFF
>TRBV6-5|14|TRBJ1-1|NA|NA
TGTGCCAGCAGTTATCGCTCAGGGCGTACTGAAGCTTTCTTT
CASSYRSGRTEAFF
>TRBV7-9|14|TRBJ2-7|TRBD1|NA
TGTGCCAGCAGCTCTAACAGGGGGGACAGGGAGCAGTACTTC
CASSSNRGDREQYF
>TRBV2|14|TRBJ2-3|TRBD1|NA
TGTGCCAGCAGCCGGGACAGGGATCTAGGTACGCAGTATTTT
CASSRDRDLGTQYF
>TRBV15|14|TRBJ1-5|NA|NA
TGTGCCACCAGCAGACAGGGGTTCTCTCAGCCCCAGCATTTT
CATSRQGFSQPQHF
>TRBV3-1/TRBV3-2|10|TRBJ1-6|NA|few
TGTGCCAGCAGTTGGCCACCCCTCCACTTT
CASSWPPLHF
>TRBV4-3|16|TRBJ2-3|TRBD2|once
TGCGCCAGCAGCCAAGATCTAGCGGGAGGCGTAGATACGCAGTATTTT
CASSQDLAGGVDTQYF
>TRBV29-1|13|TRBJ2-2|TRBD2|once
TGCAGCGTGCGGGAGGGGGGAACCGGGGAGCTGTTTTTT
CSVREGGTGELFF
>TRBV6-5|13|TRBJ1-1|NA|NA
TGTGCCAGCAGTACCAACAGGGACACTGAAGCTTTCTTT
CASSTNRDTEAFF
>TRBV18|15|TRBJ1-1|NA|few
TGTGCCAGCTCAAAAACAGGGACGGGGAACACTGAAGCTTTCTTT
CASSKTGTGNTEAFF
>TRBV19|14|TRBJ2-5|NA|NA
TGTGCCAGTAGTATCGGGGTCAGTCAAGAGACCCAGTACTTC
CASSIGVSQETQYF
>TRBV4-3|15|TRBJ2-3|TRBD1|NA
TGCGCCAGCAGCCCCGGACAGGGGAGGTCAGATACGCAGTATTTT
CASSPGQGRSDTQYF
>TRBV3-1/TRBV3-2|13|TRBJ2-2|NA|NA
TGTGCCAGCAGCCACGTCAACACCGGGGAGCTGTTTTTT
CASSHVNTGELFF
>TRBV10-3|13|TRBJ2-1|TRBD1|few
TGTGCCATCAGTGGGGACAGGGGGAATGAGCAGTTCTTC
CAISGDRGNEQFF
>TRBV28|12|TRBJ1-1|NA|NA
TGTGCCGAAGCAAGTGGGGCCACTGAAGCTTTCTTT
CAEASGATEAFF
>TRBV7-2|16|TRBJ2-4|NA|NA
TGTGCCAGCAGCTTAGAGCCGAAGCTCGCGGGGAACATTCAGTACTTC
CASSLEPKLAGNIQYF
>TRBV18|17|TRBJ2-2|TRBD2|NA
TGTGCCAGCTCAGCAACACTAGCGGGGGGACCCAACGGGGAGCTGTTTTTT
CASSATLAGGPNGELFF
>TRBV30|12|TRBJ2-5|NA|NA
TGTGCCTGTTTGGGGGGAAGGGAGACCCAGTACTTC
CACLGGRETQYF
>TRBV30|12|TRBJ2-1|NA|NA
TGTGCCTGGACAGGATTCTACAATGAGCAGTTCTTC
CAWTGFYNEQFF
>TRBV9|16|TRBJ2-3|TRBD2|NA
TGTGCCAGCAGCGCTTTCAGCGGGAGGCACGCAGATACGCAGTATTTT
CASSAFSGRHADTQYF
>TRBV21-1|15|TRBJ1-4|NA|NA
TGTGCCAGCAGCACACGTAGTGCAACTAATGAAAAACTGTTTTTT
CASSTRSATNEKLFF
>TRBV2|11|TRBJ2-3|NA|few
TGTGCCAGCTCTACGGTCGATACGCAGTATTTT
CASSTVDTQYF
>TRBV6-6|14|TRBJ2-5|NA|NA
TGTGCCAGCAGTTACTCGGTTCAGCAAGAGACCCAGTACTTC
CASSYSVQQETQYF
>TRBV3-1/TRBV3-2|14|TRBJ2-5|NA|once
TGTGCCAGCAGCCGAATTGTGGAGGGGGAGACCCAGTACTTC
CASSRIVEGETQYF
>TRBV5-6|15|TRBJ2-2|TRBD1|NA
TGTGCCAGCAGCTTAGACAGGGGGTACACCGGGGAGCTGTTTTTT
CASSLDRGYTGELFF
>TRBV18|13|TRBJ1-1|NA|NA
TGTGCCAGCTCACCGGGGGGGAACACTGAAGCTTTCTTT
CASSPGGNTEAFF
>TRBV28|15|TRBJ2-5|NA|NA
TGTGCCACCCGCCGGAGGCCAACGCTCCAAGAGACCCAGTACTTC
CATRRRPTLQETQYF
>TRBV27|15|TRBJ2-3|TRBD2|NA
TGTGCCAGCAGTTTGGGGCGGGGGGGTGCGGATACGCAGTATTTT
CASSLGRGGADTQYF